The entry below describes one T cell receptor beta chain. Its antigen is currently unknown. The donors were in the roughly 120-subject validation cohort; that cohort was separate from the approximately 670-subject first cohort. This sample was included in a study of cytomegalovirus exposure and HLA in healthy donors. Broader study findings: Most sequenced TCRs were rare (though some public TCRs occurred in many donors). Around 160 TCR beta chains were listed as cytomegalovirus-associated.

The germline V gene encodes CDR1 SGHVS and CDR2 FNYEAQ. CDR3 size: 15 residues. The junction had 4 bases not matched to a gene; V was cut back by 5 bases and J by 4 bases. Produced via immunoSEQ multiplex PCR; TCRdb's table is partial and in-frame only. The sample has about 160,000 clones, 85% to 90% seen once; the top ten hold about a tenth. Sequences were obtained from PBMCs. V and J are TRBV7-6 and TRBJ2-2; TRBD1 matches 10 bases. The sequence derives from a woman aged 18-29 years in good health and CMV-seropositive. The CDR3 nucleotides are TGTGCCAGCAGCCCCCGGGACAGGGGCACCGGGGAGCTGTTTTTT. Translating it yields CASSPRDRGTGELFF.